The 11 T cell receptor beta chains presented below share a single source sample, sequenced in a study of T cells in localized non-small cell lung cancer. The protocol was immunoSEQ multiplex PCR, while the TCRdb copy is restricted to in-frame clones and leaves out a portion. The sample yields 20,000 to 30,000 clones, roughly 80% seen once. Sequencing was performed on PBMCs, taken before any cancer treatment. The source of these receptors is a man aged 40 to 75 with stage II lung adenocarcinoma.

The genes are TRBV20-1 and TRBJ2-4; D remains ambiguous. Trimming shortened V by 4 bases and J by 7 bases, and 8 bases separated the two germline ends. The CDR3 is 11 residues long. Germline CDR1 and CDR2: DFQATT and SNEGSKA (reference sequence). The CDR3 spells CSANTRNIQYF. CDR3 DNA sequence: TGCAGTGCTAATACCCGCAACATTCAGTACTTC.

The rearrangement joins TRBV28 to TRBJ1-2; D perhaps matches TRBD1 (5 bases). The CDR3 runs 16 residues. Trimming cost V 3 bases and J 4 bases, with 18 bases left between them. Germline-derived CDR1 and CDR2 are MDHEN and SYDVKM. CDR3 nucleotides: TGTGCCAGCAGTTTTGGGGAGGGGTGGACACGCTATGGCTACACCTTC. It codes for CASSFGEGWTRYGYTF.

The chain combines TRBV14 with TRBJ1-1; 10 bases are shared with TRBD1. Per the germline V gene, CDR1 is SGHDN and CDR2 is FVKESK. The CDR3 extends over 17 amino acids. V trimming: 4 bases; J trimming: 4 bases; junction bases outside the gene matches: 12. The CDR3: CASSLWGQGTFGTEAFF. The DNA for the CDR3 is TGTGCCAGCAGCCTTTGGGGACAGGGGACGTTTGGCACTGAAGCTTTCTTT.

This chain connects TRBV19 to TRBJ2-7; maybe TRBD2 (6 bases). V was pared by 4 bases and J by 1 base, with 23 bases between. The CDR3 loop spans 18 amino acids. The germline V gene has CDR1 LNHDA and CDR2 SQIVND (reference sequence). The CDR3 coding sequence is TGTGCCAGTAGTAGCAGATCCATAGGGACTTCATCATCCTACGAGCAGTACTTC. This translates into CASSSRSIGTSSSYEQYF.

J is TRBJ2-6 and V is TRBV14, with D tentatively TRBD1 (5 bases). The CDR3 totals 16 residues. Per germline, CDR1 SGHDN and CDR2 FVKESK. Trimming left V 1 base short and J 2 bases short, with 9 bases between. The DNA for the CDR3 is TGTGCCAGCAGCCAAGGAGTAGGGGCTGGGGCCAACGTCCTGACTTTC. Encoded protein: CASSQGVGAGANVLTF. Full variable domain (rest looked up from reference TRBV14 and TRBJ2-6): EAGVTQFPSHSVIEKGQTVTLRCDPISGHDNLYWYRRVMGKEIKFLLHFVKESKQDESGMPNNRFLAERTGGTYSTLKVQPAELEDSGVYFCASSQGVGAGANVLTFGAGSRLTVL.

The chain couples TRBV5-6 to TRBJ1-3; D gene uncertain. Germline loops: CDR1 SGHDT, CDR2 YYEEEE. This CDR3 is built from 14 residues. V gave up 4 bases and J gave up 0 bases, with 8 bases separating them. The CDR3 reads CASSNRDSGNTIYF. For the CDR3, the DNA is TGTGCCAGCAGCAATCGCGACTCTGGAAACACCATATATTTT.

V and J are TRBV7-2 and TRBJ1-4; tentatively, D is TRBD1 (5 bases). Trimming pared 5 bases from V and 5 bases from J, leaving 9 bases between. The CDR3 contains 13 residues. Looked up from germline, CDR1 is SGHTA and CDR2 is FQGNSA. The CDR3 region has the DNA TGTGCCAGCAGCCCGGGGCTCAATGAAAAACTGTTTTTT. Translation gives CASSPGLNEKLFF.

The gene calls are TRBV29-1 and TRBJ2-5, with D unclear. This CDR3 comprises 11 residues. Trimming removed 5 bases from V and 5 bases from J, with 9 bases in between. Germline loops: CDR1 SQVTM, CDR2 ANQGSEA. Here the CDR3 reads CSVSIRETQYF. DNA of the CDR3: TGCAGCGTTTCCATTCGCGAGACCCAGTACTTC.

The chain employs TRBV5-4 and TRBJ2-5; D may correspond to TRBD1 or TRBD2 (6 bases each). Looked up from germline, CDR1 is SGHNT and CDR2 is YYREEE (reference sequence). The CDR3 has 15 residues. The V gene lost 4 bases and the J gene lost 6 bases, with 19 bases spanning the gap. The CDR3 bases are TGTGCCAGCAGCCCCGGGGGCGCAGGGGCGCAGACCCAGTACTTC. Residues: CASSPGGAGAQTQYF.

The chain is built from TRBV5-6 and TRBJ1-1; 7 bases fit TRBD1. V trimming: 4 bases; J trimming: 1 base; junction bases outside the gene matches: 16. There are 18 residues in the CDR3. Germline CDR1 is SGHDT and CDR2 is YYEEEE. The CDR3 region has the DNA TGTGCCAGCAGCGGAACCACAGGGGTGGTTTCTCGGAACACTGAAGCTTTCTTT. Its translation: CASSGTTGVVSRNTEAFF.

The chain joins TRBV7-9 to TRBJ1-5, with 10 bases fitting TRBD1. Trimming cost V 5 bases and J 7 bases; bases outside gene matches: 8. In germline, CDR1 is SEHNR, CDR2 FQNEAQ (reference sequence). The CDR3 length is 15 residues. The CDR3 sequence: CASSGQGVGTQPQHF. In DNA form, the CDR3 reads TGTGCCAGCAGCGGACAGGGGGTTGGGACGCAGCCCCAGCATTTT.